The 10 T cell receptor beta chains below come from one sample, sequenced in a study of cytomegalovirus exposure and HLA in healthy donors. Vbeta (60) and Jbeta (13) primers were used in the PCR. The method was immunoSEQ multiplex PCR; TCRdb's version includes in-frame clones alone and lacks a portion of them. The sample includes some 200,000 clones, more than 75% of them seen just once. Sequenced: PBMCs. The receptors were sampled from a woman in her late teens or twenties in good health and CMV-seronegative.

The V call is TRBV5-4, the J call TRBJ1-2; D gene uncertain. The CDR3 consists of 13 residues. CDR1 is SGHNT and CDR2 is YYREEE in the germline V gene (reference sequence). V lost 4 bases and J 7 bases, leaving 14 bases between the germline ends. This chain's CDR3 is CASSPSSAGGYTF. CDR3 in DNA: TGTGCCAGCAGCCCAAGTTCAGCAGGTGGCTACACCTTC.

The chain carries TRBV7-8 and TRBJ1-2; D perhaps matches TRBD1 (6 bases). V shed 2 bases and J shed 2 bases, with 9 bases lying between them. The CDR3 sequence is 14 residues long. Looked up from germline, CDR1 is SGHVS and CDR2 is FQNEAQ. The DNA for the CDR3 is TGTGCCAGCAGCTTACCGACAGGCAACTATGGCTACACCTTC. It codes for CASSLPTGNYGYTF.

This clone showed up just once. This chain connects TRBV4-1 to TRBJ2-5; D is perhaps TRBD2 (7 bases). Germline assignment: CDR1 MGHRA and CDR2 YSYEKL. V lost 8 bases and J 7 bases, leaving 23 bases between the germline ends. The CDR3 extends over 15 amino acids. CDR3 protein: CASAWEGGHMGTQYF. Written as DNA, the CDR3 is TGCGCCAGCGCCTGGGAGGGGGGCCATATGGGGACCCAGTACTTC.

This clone has just a few counts. This chain joins TRBV5-1 and TRBJ2-1; weak D call: TRBD2 (6 bases). The germline CDR1 and CDR2 sequences are SGHRS and YFSETQ. The CDR3 covers 15 residues. V shed 4 bases and J shed 0 bases, with 11 bases lying between them. CDR3 region: CASSLGLYSYNEQFF. CDR3 coding DNA: TGCGCCAGCAGCCTGGGACTTTACTCCTACAATGAGCAGTTCTTC. Combining the CDR3 with reference TRBV5-1 and TRBJ2-1 gives the whole variable domain KAGVTQTPRYLIKTRGQQVTLSCSPISGHRSVSWYQQTPGQGLQFLFEYFSETQRNKGNFPGRFSGRQFSNSRSEMNVSTLELGDSALYLCASSLGLYSYNEQFFGPGTRLTVL.

V gene TRBV28 combines with J gene TRBJ1-3, with D unresolved. The CDR3 runs to 14 residues. The V gene's germline CDR1 is MDHEN and CDR2 SYDVKM. The V gene lost 6 bases and the J gene lost 0 bases, with 9 bases spanning the gap. The CDR3 nucleotides read TGTGCCAGCAGGAGACTCGGCTCTGGAAACACCATATATTTT. It codes for CASRRLGSGNTIYF.

DNA for the CDR3: TGCGCCAGCAGCTTGTATTCCTTTGGGAGCAATGAGCAGTTCTTC. It specifies CASSLYSFGSNEQFF. The chain links TRBV5-1 to TRBJ2-1, with TRBD2 as a possible D gene (5 bases). This CDR3 has 15 residues. V lost 1 base to trimming and J lost 6 bases, with 14 bases between them. Germline CDR1 SGHRS, CDR2 YFSETQ.

The genes are TRBV6-5 and TRBJ2-5, with 8 nucleotides matching TRBD2. The end of the DNA is better explained by TRBJ2-7, so the J call may be wrong. Germline lookup yields CDR1 MNHEY and CDR2 SVGAGI. CDR3 length equals 14 residues. CDR3 loop: CASSISGSRYEQYF. Here the CDR3 DNA reads TGTGCCAGCAGTATCAGCGGGAGTAGATACGAGCAGTACTTC.

V and J are TRBV6-1 and TRBJ2-1, with 11 positions matching TRBD1. The CDR3 extends over 14 amino acids. Germline V gives CDR1 MNHNS, CDR2 SASEGT. Trimming cost V 8 bases and J 8 bases; bases outside gene matches: 8. The CDR3 protein is CASRWTGGRDEQFF. Written as DNA, the CDR3 is TGTGCCAGCCGATGGACAGGGGGCAGGGATGAGCAGTTCTTC.

The chain joins TRBV27 to TRBJ1-5; 7 nucleotides match TRBD1. This CDR3 contains 13 residues. Germline trimming cut 3 bases from V and 7 bases from J; bases unmatched to any gene: 3. Germline CDR1 and CDR2: MNHEY and SMNVEV (reference sequence). The CDR3 reads CASSFSGGQPQHF. The CDR3 nucleotides are TGTGCCAGCAGTTTCTCAGGGGGACAGCCCCAGCATTTT.

The chain carries TRBV6-5 and TRBJ1-1; tentative D call: TRBD1 (5 bases). This CDR3 contains 14 residues. Germline CDR1 MNHEY, CDR2 SVGAGI. V lost 6 bases and J lost 2, with 13 bases in between. In nucleotides, the CDR3 is TGTGCCAGCAGGCGGGACGGTGCTAACACTGAAGCTTTCTTT. Translation gives CASRRDGANTEAFF.